A single sample gave rise to the 23 T cell receptor beta chains below, sequenced in a study of technical replicates of blood from several donors. Clones were sequenced by immunoSEQ multiplex PCR, and TCRdb holds only the in-frame ones, with some missing. Of 75,000 to 100,000 clones in the sample, roughly 94% were seen once. Sequenced input: T cells isolated from PBMCs. All receptors derive from a human donor in good health.

This chain connects TRBV4-1 to TRBJ2-2, with 7 positions matching TRBD2. The CDR3 has 16 residues. From germline, CDR1 is MGHRA and CDR2 YSYEKL. The V and J ends lost 2 bases and 2 bases, in that order; junction bases with no gene match: 5. CDR3 sequence (DNA): TGCGCCAGCAGCCAAAGCACGGGAGGAAACACCGGGGAGCTGTTTTTT. It encodes CASSQSTGGNTGELFF.

In its sample, this clone was seen once. J is TRBJ2-7 and V is TRBV11-3, with 11 bases identical to TRBD2. The CDR3 has 17 amino acids. The germline CDR1 and CDR2 sequences are SGHNT and YENEEA. The V gene end was trimmed by 1 base and the J gene end by 5 bases; junction bases not matched to a gene: 10. The CDR3 sequence: CASSLGTTSGVIDEQYF. CDR3 nucleotide sequence: TGTGCCAGCAGCTTAGGGACGACTAGCGGGGTCATAGACGAGCAGTACTTC.

The chain couples TRBV5-4 to TRBJ1-2; TRBD1 is a possible D gene (5 bases). Trimming shortened V by 1 base and J by 7 bases, and 17 bases separated the two germline ends. This CDR3 is built from 15 residues. In germline, CDR1 is SGHNT, CDR2 YYREEE (reference sequence). Here the CDR3 reads CASSLRGDRPIGYTF. The CDR3 DNA reads as TGTGCCAGCAGCTTGAGGGGCGATCGTCCTATTGGCTACACCTTC.

The rearrangement links TRBV21-1 to TRBJ2-1; the listed D gene, TRBD2, was not tested against the DNA. TRBV21-1 is designated a pseudogene. The CDR3 runs to 16 residues. The CDR3 sequence: CASSKVKAGRNNEQFF. In nucleotides, the CDR3 is TGTGCCAGCAGCAAAGTAAAAGCGGGCCGTAACAATGAGCAGTTCTTC.

V usage is TRBV11-3 and J usage is TRBJ2-3; D not certain. CDR1 and CDR2 from the germline V gene are SGHNT and YENEEA. This CDR3 spans 14 amino acids. Trimming pared 1 base from V and 6 bases from J, leaving 11 bases between. In DNA form, the CDR3 reads TGTGCCAGCAGCTTAGGGCTTTCCGGGGATACGCAGTATTTT. Translating it yields CASSLGLSGDTQYF.

The chain combines TRBV7-9 with TRBJ2-7; D is ambiguous. V lost 1 base, J lost 1 base, and 8 bases lay in between. CDR1 and CDR2 from the germline V gene are SEHNR and FQNEAQ (reference sequence). The CDR3 extends over 14 amino acids. The CDR3 loop reads CASSLDEISYEQYF. CDR3 DNA sequence: TGTGCCAGCAGCTTAGACGAGATTTCCTACGAGCAGTACTTC.

The rearrangement links TRBV5-1 to TRBJ2-3; 7 bases are a match to TRBD2. The germline V gene encodes CDR1 SGHRS and CDR2 YFSETQ. The CDR3 is 14 amino acids. Trimming took 0 bases from V and 5 from J; bases not matched to a gene: 3. CDR3 region: CASSLVSGGDTQYF. CDR3 sequence (DNA): TGCGCCAGCAGCTTGGTCTCGGGGGGAGATACGCAGTATTTT.

The V call is TRBV15, the J call TRBJ2-3, with 12 bases fitting TRBD2. V lost 4 bases and J lost 2; bases outside the gene matches: 4. CDR1 and CDR2 from the germline V gene are LNHNV and YYDKDF (reference sequence). The CDR3 has 16 amino acids. CDR3 nucleotide sequence: TGTGCCACCAGCACTGGACTAGCGGGAAACACAGATACGCAGTATTTT. It translates to CATSTGLAGNTDTQYF.

The chain joins TRBV29-1 to TRBJ2-1; 7 bases agree with TRBD1. CDR1 and CDR2 (germline): SQVTM, ANQGSEA. After removal of 4 bases from V and 6 bases from J, the junction contained 3 bases not matched to a gene. This CDR3 is built from 12 residues. The CDR3 DNA reads as TGCAGCGTTGGGGACAGCTCCAATGAGCAGTTCTTC. It encodes CSVGDSSNEQFF.

The V call is TRBV6-1, the J call TRBJ2-2; 8 nucleotides line up with TRBD2. The V gene end was trimmed by 3 bases and the J gene end by 4 bases; junction bases not matched to a gene: 4. This CDR3 has 15 residues. Per the germline V gene, CDR1 is MNHNS and CDR2 is SASEGT. CDR3 coding DNA: TGTGCCAGCAGTGACTTCCGGGGGGGCACCGGGGAGCTGTTTTTT. Its protein is CASSDFRGGTGELFF.

The V call is TRBV9, the J call TRBJ2-1; TRBD2 agrees at 9 bases. This CDR3 comprises 14 residues. Per germline, CDR1 SGDLS and CDR2 YYNGEE. V lost 6 bases to trimming and J lost 9 bases; unmatched junction nucleotides: 10. The DNA of the CDR3 is TGTGCCAGCAATGGCGGGAGGGAGGGGGGTGAGCAGTTCTTC. Protein: CASNGGREGGEQFF.

The genes are TRBV10-3 and TRBJ2-1, with a weak D call TRBD2 (5 bases). Trimming took off 10 bases at V and 0 bases at J, with 13 bases between the two ends. This CDR3 is built from 14 residues. CDR1 and CDR2 (germline): ENHRY, SYGVKD. The CDR3 region is CATYRGSSYNEQFF. Written as DNA, the CDR3 is TGTGCCACCTATCGTGGGAGCTCCTACAATGAGCAGTTCTTC.

This clone has a single count. The chain combines TRBV2 with TRBJ2-1; 9 nucleotides line up with TRBD2. The CDR3 covers 16 residues. V was pared by 6 bases and J by 3 bases, with 9 bases of the junction left unmatched. Germline assignment: CDR1 SNHLY and CDR2 FYNNEI. In DNA form, the CDR3 reads TGTGCCAGCAGGGAGACTAGCGGACTTATCTACAATGAGCAGTTCTTC. It translates to CASRETSGLIYNEQFF. The entire variable domain, with the rest obtained from reference TRBV2 and TRBJ2-1, is as follows: EPEVTQTPSHQVTQMGQEVILRCVPISNHLYFYWYRQILGQKVEFLVSFYNNEISEKSEIFDDQFSVERPDGSNFTLKIRSTKLEDSAMYFCASRETSGLIYNEQFFGPGTRLTVL.

This chain links TRBV5-1 with TRBJ2-5; D uncertain. Germline CDR1 reads SGHRS; CDR2 reads YFSETQ. Deletions cut 4 bases from V and 2 bases from J, with 9 bases between. The CDR3 length is 13 residues. The CDR3 DNA is TGCGCCAGCAGCATAGTCACTCAAGAGACCCAGTACTTC. It yields the protein CASSIVTQETQYF.

The J gene is TRBJ2-3, the V gene TRBV6-5; 10 nucleotides agree with TRBD2. The CDR3 sequence is 16 residues long. CDR1 and CDR2 from the germline V gene are MNHEY and SVGAGI. Losses at the gene ends were 0 bases for V and 1 base for J; bases not matched to a gene: 1. The CDR3 reads CASSYSLAGGTDTQYF. The CDR3 nucleotides read TGTGCCAGCAGTTACTCTCTAGCGGGGGGCACAGATACGCAGTATTTT.

This clone appeared once. The chain recombines TRBV15 with TRBJ1-1; D unclear. V lost 0 bases to trimming and J lost 5 bases, with 22 bases between them. CDR3 size: 18 residues. The germline gives CDR1 LNHNV, CDR2 YYDKDF (reference sequence). CDR3: CATSRDLGRRPTMTEAFF. CDR3 DNA: TGTGCCACCAGCAGAGATCTGGGCAGGAGGCCTACGATGACTGAAGCTTTCTTT.

J is TRBJ1-1 and V is TRBV2; a weak D match, TRBD1 (6 bases). The CDR3 loop spans 17 amino acids. V lost 2 bases and J lost 3, with 19 bases in between. CDR1 SNHLY and CDR2 FYNNEI come from the germline V gene. The CDR3 DNA reads as TGTGCCAGCAGTGAACGCGGGGGGCTTAGGTTGTACACTGAAGCTTTCTTT. Translated: CASSERGGLRLYTEAFF.

The rearrangement links TRBV6-5 to TRBJ2-1; D gene uncertain. CDR3 length: 15 amino acids. The V end lost 6 bases, the J end lost 6 bases, and 18 bases lay between the germline ends. CDR1 and CDR2 from the germline V gene are MNHEY and SVGAGI. The DNA for the CDR3 is TGTGCCAGCAGCCGCGGCTTCTTTTCCCGCAATGAGCAGTTCTTC. It translates to CASSRGFFSRNEQFF.

The chain employs TRBV7-9 and TRBJ1-2; D may be TRBD1 (6 bases). The germline gives CDR1 SEHNR, CDR2 FQNEAQ (reference sequence). The CDR3 covers 12 residues. V was trimmed by 1 base and J by 6 bases, leaving 6 bases between them. This CDR3 is CASSLDRDGYTF. The CDR3, as DNA: TGTGCCAGCAGCTTAGACAGGGATGGCTACACCTTC.

The genes are TRBV18 and TRBJ2-1; D is undetermined. The V end lost 6 bases, the J end lost 6 bases, and 18 bases lay between the germline ends. The CDR3 runs 15 residues. Germline V gene sequence: CDR1 KGHSH, CDR2 LQKENI. CDR3 region: CASSPMVVESNEQFF. The CDR3, as DNA: TGTGCCAGCTCGCCGATGGTAGTAGAAAGCAATGAGCAGTTCTTC.

The V call is TRBV12-5, the J call TRBJ1-3, with D perhaps TRBD1 (5 bases). This CDR3 is built from 14 residues. Trimming stripped 7 bases from V and 4 bases from J, with 14 bases between. Germline values: CDR1 LGHNT, CDR2 FRNRAP. Written as DNA, the CDR3 is TGTGCTAGTGAACGGGGGACGAAAGGAAACACCATATATTTT. This translates into CASERGTKGNTIYF.

In nucleotides, the CDR3 is TGTGCCAGCAGTGGGACAGGGGCGAACACCGGGGAGCTGTTTTTT. Translated: CASSGTGANTGELFF. The V gene is TRBV6-1, the J gene TRBJ2-2; 9 nucleotides agree with TRBD1. The V segment lost 4 bases and the J segment 0 bases; nucleotides outside the gene matches: 0. Germline CDR1 and CDR2: MNHNS and SASEGT. There are 15 residues in the CDR3.

The gene calls are TRBV19 and TRBJ2-5, with 8 bases aligning to TRBD1. The CDR3 consists of 13 residues. Per the germline V gene, CDR1 is LNHDA and CDR2 is SQIVND (reference sequence). The V and J ends lost 9 bases and 2 bases, in that order; junction bases with no gene match: 5. Here the CDR3 DNA reads TGTGCCAGCCGACAGGGGTTTCAAGAGACCCAGTACTTC. Protein product: CASRQGFQETQYF.